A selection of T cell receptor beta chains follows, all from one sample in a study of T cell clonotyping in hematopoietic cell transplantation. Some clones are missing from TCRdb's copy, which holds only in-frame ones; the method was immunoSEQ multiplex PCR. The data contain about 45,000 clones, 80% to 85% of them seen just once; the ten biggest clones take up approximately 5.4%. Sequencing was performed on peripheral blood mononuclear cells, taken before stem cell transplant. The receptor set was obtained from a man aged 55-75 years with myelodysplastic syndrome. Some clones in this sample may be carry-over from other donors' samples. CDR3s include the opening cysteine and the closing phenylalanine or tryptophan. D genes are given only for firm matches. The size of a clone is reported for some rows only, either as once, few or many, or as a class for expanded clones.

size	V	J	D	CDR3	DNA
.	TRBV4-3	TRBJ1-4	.	CASSQEGVGGGGNEKLFF	TGCGCCAGCAGCCAAGAGGGTGTAGGTGGGGGAGGTAATGAAAAACTGTTTTTT
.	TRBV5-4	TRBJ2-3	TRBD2	CASSLEAGGYTDTQYF	TGTGCCAGCAGCTTGGAGGCGGGGGGTTACACAGATACGCAGTATTTT
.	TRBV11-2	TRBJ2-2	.	CASSLIPGELFF	TGTGCCAGCAGCTTAATTCCCGGGGAGCTGTTTTTT
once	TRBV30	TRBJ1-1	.	CAWGVVNTEAFF	TGTGCCTGGGGGGTCGTAAACACTGAAGCTTTCTTT
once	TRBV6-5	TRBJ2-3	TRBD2	CASSGAGDTQYF	TGTGCCAGCAGTGGAGCGGGGGATACGCAGTATTTT
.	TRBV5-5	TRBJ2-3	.	CASSLGGTDTQYF	TGTGCCAGCAGCTTGGGTGGCACAGATACGCAGTATTTT
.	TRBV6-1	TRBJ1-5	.	CASCYSNQPQHF	TGTGCCAGCTGCTACAGCAATCAGCCCCAGCATTTT
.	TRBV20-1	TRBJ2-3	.	CSARVTDTQYF	TGCAGTGCTAGAGTCACAGATACGCAGTATTTT
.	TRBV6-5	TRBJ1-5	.	CASSYGGASNQPQHF	TGTGCCAGCAGTTACGGGGGCGCGAGCAATCAGCCCCAGCATTTT
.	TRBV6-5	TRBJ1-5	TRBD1	CASSPAGTGGQPQHF	TGTGCCAGCAGCCCAGCCGGGACAGGGGGACAGCCCCAGCATTTT
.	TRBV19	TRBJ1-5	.	CASSIQQGVSNQPQHF	TGTGCCAGTAGTATACAACAGGGAGTTAGCAATCAGCCCCAGCATTTT
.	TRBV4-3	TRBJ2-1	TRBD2	CASSLGTSGSNEQFF	TGCGCCAGCAGCCTCGGGACTAGCGGCTCCAATGAGCAGTTCTTC
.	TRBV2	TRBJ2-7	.	CASSGTAPYEQYF	TGTGCCAGCAGTGGGACAGCTCCCTACGAGCAGTACTTC
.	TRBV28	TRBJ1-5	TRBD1	CASNLRTGLRYQPQHF	TGTGCCAGCAACTTACGGACAGGGTTAAGGTATCAGCCCCAGCATTTT
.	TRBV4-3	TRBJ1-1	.	CASMRGLNTEAFF	TGCGCCAGCATGAGAGGGTTGAACACTGAAGCTTTCTTT
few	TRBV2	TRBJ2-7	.	CASSPDWTRSYEQYF	TGTGCCAGCAGCCCCGATTGGACCCGCTCCTACGAGCAGTACTTC
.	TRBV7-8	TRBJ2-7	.	CASRRRAEAYEQYF	TGTGCCAGCAGGCGCCGGGCAGAAGCTTACGAGCAGTACTTC
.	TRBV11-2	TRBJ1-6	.	CASSLSSSYNSPLHF	TGTGCCAGCAGCTTATCAAGCTCCTATAATTCACCCCTCCACTTT
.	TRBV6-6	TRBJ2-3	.	CASSYGGVIADTQYF	TGTGCCAGCAGTTACGGTGGGGTGATCGCAGATACGCAGTATTTT
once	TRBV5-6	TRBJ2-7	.	CASSRMGGASLYEQYF	TGTGCCAGCAGCAGAATGGGGGGGGCTAGTCTCTACGAGCAGTACTTC
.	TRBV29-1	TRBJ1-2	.	CSVSILYGYTF	TGCAGTGTTTCTATCCTCTATGGCTACACCTTC
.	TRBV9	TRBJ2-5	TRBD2	CASSVGLAGVETQYF	TGTGCCAGCAGCGTAGGTCTAGCGGGGGTTGAGACCCAGTACTTC
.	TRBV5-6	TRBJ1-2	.	CASSLETKGANYGYTF	TGTGCCAGCAGCTTGGAAACAAAGGGGGCTAACTATGGCTACACCTTC
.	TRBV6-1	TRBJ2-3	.	CASSAGSLGTDTQYF	TGTGCCAGCAGTGCGGGATCCCTAGGCACAGATACGCAGTATTTT
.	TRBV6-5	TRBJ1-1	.	CASSYLQGTEAFF	TGTGCCAGCAGTTACCTACAGGGAACTGAAGCTTTCTTT
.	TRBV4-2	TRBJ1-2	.	CASSQDSGFHGYTF	TGTGCCAGCAGCCAAGATTCAGGGTTCCATGGCTACACCTTC
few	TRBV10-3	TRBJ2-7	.	CAISPRRMGEQYF	TGTGCCATCAGTCCTCGACGCATGGGGGAGCAGTACTTC
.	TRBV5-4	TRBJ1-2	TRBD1	CASNQGEYYGYTF	TGTGCCAGCAACCAGGGGGAGTACTATGGCTACACCTTC
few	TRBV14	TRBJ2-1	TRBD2	CASTSGEPMEQFF	TGTGCCAGTACTAGCGGGGAGCCTATGGAGCAGTTCTTC
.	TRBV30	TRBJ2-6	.	CAWRRRDSGANVLTF	TGTGCCTGGAGACGTCGCGACTCTGGGGCCAACGTCCTGACTTTC
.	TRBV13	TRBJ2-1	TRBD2	CASSSLAGYNNEQFF	TGTGCCAGCAGCTCTTTAGCGGGGTACAACAATGAGCAGTTCTTC
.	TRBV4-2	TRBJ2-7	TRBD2	CASSQAGRGVGLEEQYF	TGTGCCAGCAGCCAAGCGGGGCGGGGGGTCGGGTTGGAAGAGCAGTACTTC
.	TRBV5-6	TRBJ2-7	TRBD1	CASTLTTGTGYYEQYF	TGTGCCAGCACCTTAACGACCGGGACAGGGTACTACGAGCAGTACTTC
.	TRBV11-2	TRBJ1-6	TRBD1	CASSSWRDSHSPLHF	TGTGCCAGCAGCTCTTGGCGGGACAGTCATTCACCCCTCCACTTT
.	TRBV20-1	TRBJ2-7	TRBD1	CSTGGVYEQYF	TGCAGTACAGGGGGCGTATACGAGCAGTACTTC
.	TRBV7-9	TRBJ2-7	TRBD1	CASSDYRDRVHEQYF	TGTGCCAGCAGCGATTACCGGGACAGGGTCCACGAGCAGTACTTC
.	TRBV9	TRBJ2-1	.	CASSVEAGPQGEQFF	TGTGCCAGCAGCGTAGAGGCGGGCCCTCAGGGTGAGCAGTTCTTC
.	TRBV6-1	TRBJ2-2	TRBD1	CASSVQGSGELFF	TGTGCCAGCAGTGTACAGGGGAGCGGGGAGCTGTTTTTT
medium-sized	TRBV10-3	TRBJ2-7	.	CAISEIGAGIYEQYF	TGTGCCATCAGTGAGATCGGTGCAGGGATCTACGAGCAGTACTTC
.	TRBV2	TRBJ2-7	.	CASSDEGIGSYEQYF	TGTGCCAGCAGTGATGAGGGGATCGGAAGCTACGAGCAGTACTTC
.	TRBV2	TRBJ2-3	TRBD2	CASSARGGLTATQYF	TGTGCCAGCAGTGCTCGCGGGGGGTTAACCGCGACACAGTATTTT
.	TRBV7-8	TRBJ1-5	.	CASSQDPGPRAQHF	TGTGCCAGCAGCCAAGATCCAGGGCCACGCGCCCAGCATTTT